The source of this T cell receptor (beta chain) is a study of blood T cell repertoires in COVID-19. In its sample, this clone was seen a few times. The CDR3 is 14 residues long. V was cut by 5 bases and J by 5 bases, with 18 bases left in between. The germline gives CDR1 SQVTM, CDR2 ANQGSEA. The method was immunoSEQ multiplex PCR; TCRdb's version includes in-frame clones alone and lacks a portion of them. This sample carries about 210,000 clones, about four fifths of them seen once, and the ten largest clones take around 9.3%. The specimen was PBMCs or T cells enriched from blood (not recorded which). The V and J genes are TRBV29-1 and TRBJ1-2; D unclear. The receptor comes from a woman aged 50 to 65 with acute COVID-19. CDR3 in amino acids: CSVNPTDRRYGYTF. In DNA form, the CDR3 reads TGCAGCGTTAACCCCACTGATCGGAGATATGGCTACACCTTC.